The 22 T cell receptor beta chains below were found in one sample sequenced in a study of early T cells in non-severe SARS-CoV-2 infection. TCRdb reanalysed the 5' RACE reads using MiXCR and keeps one entry per CDR3 protein. The sample has about 42,000 distinct CDR3 sequences, 7% to 7.5% seen once. The sample comprised whole blood. The receptors were sampled from an adult who was a healthcare worker with PCR-confirmed SARS-CoV-2 infection or an uninfected control (not recorded which).

This clonotype was counted at least ten times. The V and J genes are TRBV27 and TRBJ2-2; 10 bases line up with TRBD2. Germline values: CDR1 MNHEY, CDR2 SMNVEV (reference sequence). V dropped 7 bases and J dropped 5; count of bases not matched to a gene: 10. This CDR3 has 16 residues. The DNA for the CDR3 is TGTGCCAGCACCCTAACTAGCGGGGCCGGGACCGGGGAGCTGTTTTTT. Its protein product is CASTLTSGAGTGELFF.

The V call is TRBV4-1, the J call TRBJ1-5; D ambiguous. The germline CDR1 and CDR2 sequences are MGHRA and YSYEKL. The CDR3 is 16 amino acids. Trimming left V 0 bases short and J 1 base short, with 10 bases between. CDR3 sequence: CASSQDLGGSNQPQHF. The CDR3 DNA reads TGCGCCAGCAGCCAAGATCTCGGCGGAAGCAATCAGCCCCAGCATTTT.

The V call is TRBV10-1, the J call TRBJ2-1; D not certain. Trimming cost V 0 bases and J 8 bases, with 11 bases left between them. The CDR3 totals 14 residues. Germline lookup yields CDR1 WNHNN and CDR2 SYGVQD (reference sequence). The CDR3 is CASSESKGIDEQFF. Written as DNA, the CDR3 is TGCGCCAGCAGTGAGTCAAAGGGAATCGATGAGCAGTTCTTC.

This chain uses TRBV19 with TRBJ2-4, with D possibly matching TRBD1 (6 bases). V gave up 0 bases and J gave up 6 bases, with 15 bases separating them. Per the germline V gene, CDR1 is LNHDA and CDR2 is SQIVND (reference sequence). CDR3 length: 16 amino acids. DNA of the CDR3: TGTGCCAGTAGTATAGATGGTACAGGGTCTCCAAACATTCAGTACTTC. Residues: CASSIDGTGSPNIQYF.

The chain combines TRBV7-2 with TRBJ2-4, with D possibly matching TRBD2 (5 bases). Germline values: CDR1 SGHTA, CDR2 FQGNSA. The V and J ends lost 4 bases and 3 bases respectively, with 13 bases between them. There are 15 residues in the CDR3. In DNA form, the CDR3 reads TGTGCCAGCAGCTCGCCAGATCGGGGCAAAAACATTCAGTACTTC. Its protein is CASSSPDRGKNIQYF.

The chain employs TRBV7-9 and TRBJ2-5, with 7 bases aligning to TRBD1. The CDR3 length is 14 residues. Germline CDR1 SEHNR, CDR2 FQNEAQ (reference sequence). V was pared by 6 bases and J by 3 bases, with 7 bases of the junction left unmatched. The CDR3 region has the DNA TGTGCCAGCAGTCAGAACAGGGGTGAAGAGACCCAGTACTTC. Translating gives CASSQNRGEETQYF.

J is TRBJ2-7 and V is TRBV10-3, with D possibly matching TRBD1 (6 bases). Trimming removed 6 bases at V and 4 bases at J, with 7 bases between. The CDR3 has 11 amino acids. CDR1 and CDR2 from the germline V gene are ENHRY and SYGVKD. Here the CDR3 reads CAIRQGYEQYF. The CDR3 nucleotides are TGTGCCATCAGACAGGGTTACGAGCAGTACTTC.

This clonotype was recorded a few times. The rearrangement uses TRBV7-3 and TRBJ1-1; D is unclear. In germline, CDR1 is SGHTA, CDR2 FQGTGA. This CDR3 has 13 amino acids. V dropped 0 bases and J dropped 5 bases, with 7 bases sitting between them. The CDR3 nucleotides read TGTGCCAGCAGCTTAACCCGGAGGACTGAAGCTTTCTTT. Encoded protein: CASSLTRRTEAFF. Together with reference TRBV7-3 and TRBJ1-1, the CDR3 gives the full variable domain: GAGVSQTPSNKVTEKGKYVELRCDPISGHTALYWYRQSLGQGPEFLIYFQGTGAADDSGLPNDRFFAVRPEGSVSTLKIQRTERGDSAVYLCASSLTRRTEAFFGQGTRLTVV.

This clonotype occurred a few times. This chain uses TRBV20-1 with TRBJ1-1; D unclear. The germline V and J ends were trimmed by 6 bases and 4 bases, with 15 bases remaining between them. Germline V gene lookup returns CDR1 DFQATT and CDR2 SNEGSKA (reference sequence). The CDR3 sequence is 13 residues long. Here the CDR3 reads CSAPRNYGTEAFF. CDR3 bases: TGCAGTGCACCCCGGAACTACGGCACTGAAGCTTTCTTT.

The sample holds a few counts of this clonotype. The chain links TRBV19 to TRBJ1-2; possible D gene TRBD1, 5 bases. Trimming shortened V by 4 bases and J by 2 bases, and 8 bases separated the two germline ends. CDR3 size: 13 residues. The germline gives CDR1 LNHDA, CDR2 SQIVND (reference sequence). The CDR3 sequence: CASSKRQNYGYTF. The CDR3 DNA reads TGTGCCAGTAGTAAACGACAGAACTATGGCTACACCTTC.

This clonotype was detected a few times. The chain employs TRBV10-2 and TRBJ1-2; D gene ambiguous. The CDR3 is made up of 13 amino acids. V was cut by 3 bases and J by 2 bases, with 7 bases left in between. The V gene's germline CDR1 is WSHSY and CDR2 SAAADI. CDR3 in amino acids: CASSEGLNYGYTF. CDR3 sequence (DNA): TGCGCCAGCAGTGAAGGCCTAAACTATGGCTACACCTTC.

V usage is TRBV6-1 and J usage is TRBJ1-2; tentative D call: TRBD1 (6 bases). The length of the CDR3 is 16 residues. V was cut by 4 bases and J by 5 bases, with 20 bases left in between. CDR1 is MNHNS, CDR2 SASEGT, per germline. The chain's CDR3 is CASSVNAGQPSYGYTF. CDR3 nucleotides: TGTGCCAGCAGTGTTAACGCTGGACAGCCTTCGTATGGCTACACCTTC.

Only a few counts were recorded for this clonotype. This chain uses TRBV7-2 with TRBJ2-7; D unresolved. Between the trimmed V and J ends, which lost 2 bases and 0 bases, there was a span of 8 bases. The V gene's germline CDR1 is SGHTA and CDR2 FQGNSA. CDR3 length: 14 amino acids. This CDR3 reads CASSLPPSSYEQYF. In DNA form, the CDR3 reads TGTGCCAGCAGCTTACCCCCCAGCTCCTACGAGCAGTACTTC.

This clonotype was counted many times. This sequence joins TRBV10-3 and TRBJ2-3; D is possibly TRBD1 (5 bases). Looked up from germline, CDR1 is ENHRY and CDR2 is SYGVKD. The CDR3 consists of 18 residues. Trimming cost V 9 bases and J 3 bases, with 28 bases left between them. The CDR3 DNA is TGTGCCATTAGTCCGAAGGGCCGAAGGAATCAGGGTACAGATACGCAGTATTTT. Translation gives CAISPKGRRNQGTDTQYF.

Ten or more counts support this clonotype. The chain links TRBV4-3 to TRBJ2-7; 8 positions agree with TRBD2. The CDR3 has 17 amino acids. Trimming cost V 1 base and J 3 bases; bases outside gene matches: 11. Germline lookup yields CDR1 LGHNA and CDR2 YSLEER. CDR3: CASSQGARAGGLYEQYF. The CDR3 DNA reads TGCGCCAGCAGCCAAGGGGCCCGGGCGGGGGGTCTCTACGAGCAGTACTTC.

This chain links TRBV5-4 with TRBJ2-7; 9 positions agree with TRBD1. Germline trimming cut 2 bases from V and 2 bases from J; bases unmatched to any gene: 8. Germline lookup yields CDR1 SGHNT and CDR2 YYREEE (reference sequence). The CDR3 is 16 amino acids. The CDR3 loop is CASSFGGQGNTYEQYF. The CDR3 DNA sequence: TGTGCCAGCAGCTTCGGGGGACAGGGCAACACCTACGAGCAGTACTTC.

The J gene is TRBJ2-5, the V gene TRBV6-4; 11 bases match TRBD2. CDR1 is MRHNA and CDR2 is SNTAGT in the germline V gene. The CDR3 extends over 15 amino acids. Trimming cost V 5 bases and J 5 bases; bases outside gene matches: 7. DNA of the CDR3: TGTGCCAGCAGTCCCACTAGCGGGGGACGGGAGACCCAGTACTTC. Translation: CASSPTSGGRETQYF.

This clonotype appeared a few times. The chain uses TRBV6-2 or TRBV6-3 and TRBJ1-1; tentatively, D is TRBD1 (6 bases). V was clipped by 5 bases and J by 0 bases, with 10 bases between them. This CDR3 is 14 amino acids long. Per the germline V gene, CDR1 is MNHEY and CDR2 is SVGEGT. CDR3 DNA: TGTGCCAGCAGTCAGACAGGAATGAACACTGAAGCTTTCTTT. This gives the protein CASSQTGMNTEAFF.

The V and J genes are TRBV12-3 or TRBV12-4 and TRBJ2-6; 7 nucleotides align to TRBD1. This CDR3 contains 16 residues. The V segment lost 1 base and the J segment 0 bases; nucleotides outside the gene matches: 0. The CDR3 sequence: CASSLGDSSGANVLTF. In nucleotides, the CDR3 is TGTGCCAGCAGTTTAGGGGACAGCTCTGGGGCCAACGTCCTGACTTTC.

V is TRBV10-2 and J is TRBJ1-2, with D possibly TRBD1 on 6 matching bases. V shed 1 base and J shed 7 bases, with 10 bases lying between them. This CDR3 spans 13 amino acids. Germline CDR1 and CDR2: WSHSY and SAAADI. The CDR3 is CASSELQGGGYTF. CDR3 DNA: TGCGCCAGCAGTGAGTTACAGGGAGGTGGCTACACCTTC.

This clonotype was observed a handful of times. V is TRBV6-1 and J is TRBJ1-2, with 7 bases aligning to TRBD1. The CDR3 contains 15 residues. J lost 9 bases, V lost 2 bases, and 12 bases had no gene match. CDR1 and CDR2 (germline): MNHNS, SASEGT. CDR3: CASSELWATGSSYTF. The CDR3 DNA is TGTGCCAGCAGTGAATTATGGGCGACAGGGTCAAGCTACACCTTC.

The rearrangement joins TRBV28 to TRBJ1-6; D gene unclear. V lost 5 bases to trimming and J lost 13 bases, with 9 bases between them. Germline V lookup: CDR1 MDHEN, CDR2 SYDVKM. The CDR3 length is 11 residues. The CDR3 here is CASSEESPLHF. The CDR3 bases are TGTGCCAGCAGTGAAGAGAGCCCCCTCCACTTT.